This T cell receptor beta chain originates from a study of T cell responses to AZD1222 COVID-19 vaccine. Study results and limitations: Spike regions recognized by vaccine-associated CD4 TCRs spanned the protein, led by 160-218 and 743-854. Repertoire sampling occurred only after the peak T cell response. Variant regions that are unmutated are reportedly the target of nearly half of spike-specific TCRs. Donors skewed white British and female; clonal diversity was possibly underestimated.

This clone was recorded once. Its antigen is not known. With V trimmed by 6 bases and J by 5 bases, 8 bases remained unmatched. Germline V gene data show CDR1 as MDHEN and CDR2 as SYDVKM. The CDR3 is 15 residues long. Repertoires were generated with immunoSEQ multiplex PCR, while TCRdb's copy carries only in-frame clones and drops some. Seen here are some 200,000 clones, roughly 94% observed once, and the top ten hold around 1.7%. The chain combines TRBV28 with TRBJ2-7; 12 bases fit TRBD1. The TCR was taken from an adult who received the MenACWY meningococcal vaccine as a control. The input for sequencing was peripheral blood, taken 28 days after the second dose of the MenACWY control vaccine. The CDR3 sequence is CASRGQGANVHEQYF. In DNA, the CDR3 is TGTGCCAGCAGGGGACAGGGGGCGAACGTCCACGAGCAGTACTTC. Full variable domain (outside the CDR3, taken from reference TRBV28 and TRBJ2-7): DVKVTQSSRYLVKRTGEKVFLECVQDMDHENMFWYRQDPGLGLRLIYFSYDVKMKEKGDIPEGYSVSREKKERFSLILESASTNQTSMYLCASRGQGANVHEQYFGPGTRLTVT.